Here is one T cell receptor (beta chain) with its context. The sample's time point: before natalizumab initiation. Repertoires were generated with immunoSEQ multiplex PCR, while TCRdb's copy carries only in-frame clones and drops some. The data show about 32,000 clones, almost 95% seen once. This record comes from a study of multiple sclerosis patients with progressive multifocal leukoencephalopathy. CDR3 length: 13 residues. The germline V gene has CDR1 LGHNA and CDR2 YSLEER. Trimming shortened V by 4 bases and J by 3 bases, and 9 bases separated the two germline ends. The sequence was obtained from a man between 25 and 39 years old with multiple sclerosis. The sample was PBMCs. This chain uses TRBV4-3 with TRBJ1-1; no clear D. For the CDR3, the DNA is TGCGCCAGCAGCCCCCGGAGGGACACTGAAGCTTTCTTT. This sequence encodes CASSPRRDTEAFF.